Shown below are 18 T cell receptor beta chains from a single sample sequenced in a study of blood T cell repertoires in COVID-19. Data came from immunoSEQ multiplex PCR; TCRdb stores just in-frame clones and leaves some out. The table includes about 6,300 clones, 88% detected once. The sample taken for sequencing was peripheral blood. These receptors all come from a human donor in a cohort sampled during active COVID-19.

V and J are TRBV4-1 and TRBJ2-1; 13 nucleotides align to TRBD2. V gave up 4 bases and J gave up 0 bases; unmatched junction bases: 9. Per germline, CDR1 MGHRA and CDR2 YSYEKL. CDR3 length: 19 amino acids. CDR3 amino acids: CASSPTRTSGSSSYNEQFF. The CDR3 coding sequence is TGCGCCAGCAGCCCAACCCGGACTAGCGGGAGTAGCTCCTACAATGAGCAGTTCTTC.

J is TRBJ2-2 and V is TRBV24-1; 9 bases line up with TRBD1. Losses at the gene ends were 11 bases for V and 7 bases for J; bases not matched to a gene: 4. The CDR3 is made up of 12 amino acids. Germline CDR1 reads KGHDR; CDR2 reads SFDVKD. CDR3 in amino acids: CAMGQGGGELFF. The CDR3 DNA reads as TGTGCCATGGGACAGGGTGGCGGGGAGCTGTTTTTT.

This chain connects TRBV18 to TRBJ2-4, with a weak D call TRBD1 (7 bases). Germline CDR1 reads KGHSH; CDR2 reads LQKENI. V dropped 3 bases and J dropped 1 base, with 13 bases sitting between them. CDR3 length equals 16 residues. CDR3 coding DNA: TGTGCCAGCTCACCCCCCTCAGGGGGGGCCAAAAACATTCAGTACTTC. Its translation is CASSPPSGGAKNIQYF. The variable domain in full, with the rest retrieved from reference TRBV18 and TRBJ2-4, is NAGVMQNPRHLVRRRGQEARLRCSPMKGHSHVYWYRQLPEEGLKFMVYLQKENIIDESGMPKERFSAEFPKEGPSILRIQQVVRGDSAAYFCASSPPSGGAKNIQYFGAGTRLSVL.

The rearrangement links TRBV4-1 to TRBJ2-5, with TRBD2 as a possible D gene (6 bases). This CDR3 has 16 residues. The V gene's germline CDR1 is MGHRA and CDR2 YSYEKL. Trimming took off 4 bases at V and 4 bases at J, with 19 bases between the two ends. CDR3 loop: CASSPSGSGRGETQYF. The CDR3 DNA sequence: TGCGCCAGCAGCCCAAGTGGGTCCGGGAGAGGAGAGACCCAGTACTTC.

V and J are TRBV7-9 and TRBJ1-2; weak D call: TRBD1 (6 bases). V lost 5 bases and J 7 bases, leaving 20 bases between the germline ends. The CDR3 has 15 amino acids. Germline loops: CDR1 SEHNR, CDR2 FQNEAQ (reference sequence). The CDR3 nucleotides are TGTGCCAGCAGCAGAATCCGGACAGCTATGGTTGGCTACACCTTC. Translation: CASSRIRTAMVGYTF.

The gene calls are TRBV19 and TRBJ2-7; TRBD2 might be the D (5 bases). CDR1 and CDR2 from the germline V gene are LNHDA and SQIVND (reference sequence). The CDR3 is made up of 14 amino acids. Trimming left V 3 bases short and J 3 bases short, with 12 bases between. DNA of the CDR3: TGTGCCAGTAGTATGGTCGGGGTTGGCTACGAGCAGTACTTC. It is translated as CASSMVGVGYEQYF.

This rearrangement joins TRBV7-2 to TRBJ1-1; 12 bases line up with TRBD1. Germline assignment: CDR1 SGHTA and CDR2 FQGNSA. CDR3 size: 15 residues. With V trimmed by 5 bases and J by 0 bases, 1 base remained unmatched. CDR3 amino acids: CASSRDRGLNTEAFF. Here the CDR3 DNA reads TGTGCCAGCAGCCGGGACAGGGGGCTGAACACTGAAGCTTTCTTT.

The genes are TRBV4-1 and TRBJ2-1; D ambiguous. Germline assignment: CDR1 MGHRA and CDR2 YSYEKL. The CDR3 has 12 amino acids. The V end was cut by 3 bases, the J end by 12 bases, with 12 bases between. DNA of the CDR3: TGCGCCAGCAGCCACAGTCTTGTACCGCAGTTCTTC. It encodes CASSHSLVPQFF.

In its sample, this clone was seen a few times. This chain joins TRBV2 and TRBJ2-5, with 12 positions matching TRBD2. CDR1 is SNHLY, CDR2 FYNNEI, per germline. The CDR3 has 13 amino acids. The V gene end was trimmed by 10 bases and the J gene end by 11 bases; junction bases not matched to a gene: 11. CDR3 coding DNA: TGTGCCATGTCGACTAGCGGGAGTCGGATTCAGTACTTC. Its translation: CAMSTSGSRIQYF. Drawing the rest from reference TRBV2 and TRBJ2-5, the complete variable domain is EPEVTQTPSHQVTQMGQEVILRCVPISNHLYFYWYRQILGQKVEFLVSFYNNEISEKSEIFDDQFSVERPDGSNFTLKIRSTKLEDSAMYFCAMSTSGSRIQYFGPGTRLLVL.

As DNA, the CDR3 is TGCAGCGTTGGTGACAGGGGGCGCGGGTCGGCTGAAGCTTTCTTT. Its translation: CSVGDRGRGSAEAFF. The V gene is TRBV29-1, the J gene TRBJ1-1; 10 bases match TRBD1. The CDR3 loop spans 15 amino acids. Trimming cost V 4 bases and J 6 bases; bases outside gene matches: 11. Germline V gene sequence: CDR1 SQVTM, CDR2 ANQGSEA.

The rearrangement uses TRBV5-1 and TRBJ2-1; 10 bases line up with TRBD2. V shed 3 bases, J shed 3 bases, and the junction held 9 bases outside the gene matches. CDR1 is SGHRS and CDR2 is YFSETQ in the germline V gene. The CDR3 loop spans 17 amino acids. The chain's CDR3 is CASSYQGLAGVYNEQFF. In DNA form, the CDR3 reads TGCGCCAGCAGCTACCAAGGCCTAGCGGGAGTCTACAATGAGCAGTTCTTC.

The V and J genes are TRBV6-5 and TRBJ2-1; 10 nucleotides agree with TRBD1. V lost 7 bases and J lost 7; bases outside the gene matches: 7. This CDR3 is built from 14 residues. Germline-derived CDR1 and CDR2 are MNHEY and SVGAGI. Here the CDR3 DNA reads TGTGCCAGCAACGACAGGGGGCGTCAGAATGAGCAGTTCTTC. This sequence encodes CASNDRGRQNEQFF.

This clone was seen once. The V call is TRBV9, the J call TRBJ2-3, with no clear D. The CDR3 runs 15 residues. V lost 0 bases and J lost 0, with 8 bases in between. Germline CDR1 and CDR2: SGDLS and YYNGEE. CDR3 sequence (DNA): TGTGCCAGCAGCGTAGCAGCGTTTAGCACAGATACGCAGTATTTT. Translation: CASSVAAFSTDTQYF.

This chain links TRBV19 with TRBJ1-1; TRBD1 is a possible D gene (6 bases). The length of the CDR3 is 15 residues. Trimming stripped 7 bases from V and 0 bases from J, with 15 bases between. The V gene's germline CDR1 is LNHDA and CDR2 SQIVND (reference sequence). In DNA form, the CDR3 reads TGTGCCAGTACCTCGGGAGGGGGACTGAACACTGAAGCTTTCTTT. This translates into CASTSGGGLNTEAFF.

The rearrangement joins TRBV18 to TRBJ2-3; 7 nucleotides match TRBD2. Germline lookup yields CDR1 KGHSH and CDR2 LQKENI. This CDR3 is 14 amino acids long. V shed 9 bases, J shed 1 base, and the junction held 7 bases outside the gene matches. The CDR3 protein is CASTAGSGTDTQYF. CDR3 sequence (DNA): TGTGCCAGTACAGCGGGAAGCGGCACAGATACGCAGTATTTT.

The rearrangement uses TRBV2 and TRBJ1-6; D perhaps matches TRBD1 (6 bases). The V and J ends lost 5 bases and 6 bases respectively, with 11 bases between them. Germline loops: CDR1 SNHLY, CDR2 FYNNEI. The CDR3 length is 14 residues. CDR3 region: CASSPQGSNSPLHF. CDR3 sequence (DNA): TGTGCCAGCAGTCCTCAGGGGTCTAATTCACCCCTCCACTTT.

The gene calls are TRBV2 and TRBJ2-5; 9 positions match TRBD1. This CDR3 has 17 amino acids. Trimming removed 6 bases from V and 1 base from J; junction bases left unmatched: 12. Germline CDR1 and CDR2: SNHLY and FYNNEI. CDR3 sequence reads: CASSPEGRDRVQETQYF. Written as DNA, the CDR3 is TGTGCCAGCAGCCCCGAGGGCCGGGACAGGGTCCAAGAGACCCAGTACTTC.

This rearrangement joins TRBV7-9 to TRBJ2-7; TRBD2 might be the D (7 bases). Germline V gene lookup returns CDR1 SEHNR and CDR2 FQNEAQ (reference sequence). The CDR3 has 14 residues. The germline V and J ends were trimmed by 5 bases and 7 bases, with 18 bases remaining between them. CDR3 residues: CASSDQGGVREQYF. CDR3 DNA: TGTGCCAGCAGCGACCAAGGGGGGGTGAGGGAGCAGTACTTC.